The TCR beta chain described here comes from a study of CXCR3-negative and CXCR3-positive naive CD8 T cells. Study-level information: Per library, roughly 1.6 +/- 0.3 million reads; roughly 150 million TRB reads overall.

The authors made the TRB cDNA libraries by 5' RACE using UMI labels. Reprocessing the 5' RACE reads, TCRdb reports a single entry for every CDR3 protein and omits DNA. This sample contains 45,000 to 70,000 distinct CDR3 sequences. This CDR3 contains 12 residues. Per the germline V gene, CDR1 is SGHNT and CDR2 is YYREEE (reference sequence). The chain employs TRBV5-4 and TRBJ2-3. Sequenced sample: memory CD8+ T cells from blood. The sequence came from a human donor in good health. Some clones in this sample may be carry-over from other donors' samples. CDR3 residues: CASSLVTDTQYF.